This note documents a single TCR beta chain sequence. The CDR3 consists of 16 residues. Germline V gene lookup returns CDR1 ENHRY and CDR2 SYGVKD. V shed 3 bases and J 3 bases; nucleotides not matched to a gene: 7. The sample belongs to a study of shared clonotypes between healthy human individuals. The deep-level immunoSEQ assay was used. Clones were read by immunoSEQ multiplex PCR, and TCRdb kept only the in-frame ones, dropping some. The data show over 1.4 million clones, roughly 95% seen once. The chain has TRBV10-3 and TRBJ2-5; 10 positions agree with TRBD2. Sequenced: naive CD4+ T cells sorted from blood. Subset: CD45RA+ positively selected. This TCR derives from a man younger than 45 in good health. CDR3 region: CAISDVLAGWEETQYF. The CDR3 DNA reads TGTGCCATCAGTGACGTACTAGCGGGATGGGAAGAGACCCAGTACTTC.